Shown below are 31 T cell receptor beta chains from a single sample sequenced in a study of blood T cells in healthy people across ages. The use of a sample-barcoded 5' primer and a J-beta primer mix characterized a second PCR of about 7 to 12 cycles. TCRdb ran MiXCR on the 5' RACE reads and lists one entry per CDR3 protein. The table includes approximately 1.5 million distinct CDR3 sequences, 40% to 45% detected once. The sample was blood. These receptors all come from a woman aged 18-29 years in good health.

A few counts support this clonotype. The J gene is TRBJ2-7, the V gene TRBV6-2 or TRBV6-3; no definite D call. The V end lost 2 bases, the J end lost 3 bases, and 11 bases lay between the germline ends. This CDR3 has 14 residues. Looked up from germline, CDR1 is MNHEY and CDR2 is SVGEGT. The CDR3 reads CASSYGPGFYEQYF. The CDR3 DNA reads TGTGCCAGCAGTTACGGTCCCGGTTTCTACGAGCAGTACTTC.

The rearrangement uses TRBV4-1 and TRBJ1-6; D is perhaps TRBD1 (5 bases). This CDR3 has 16 amino acids. Trimming removed 0 bases from V and 9 bases from J, with 15 bases in between. Germline values: CDR1 MGHRA, CDR2 YSYEKL. The CDR3 region has the DNA TGCGCCAGCAGCCAAGATGGGGCAGTGATAGGTTCACCCCTCCACTTT. Its protein product is CASSQDGAVIGSPLHF.

This chain uses TRBV4-1 with TRBJ2-1; D may be TRBD2 (6 bases). This CDR3 spans 15 amino acids. The germline CDR1 and CDR2 sequences are MGHRA and YSYEKL. Trimming took off 7 bases at V and 3 bases at J, with 16 bases between the two ends. CDR3 residues: CASTLEAGIYNEQFF. CDR3 DNA sequence: TGCGCCAGCACCCTCGAGGCGGGAATCTACAATGAGCAGTTCTTC.

This clonotype was seen a handful of times. The J gene is TRBJ1-2, the V gene TRBV7-9, with 9 nucleotides matching TRBD1. This CDR3 is built from 14 residues. From germline, CDR1 is SEHNR and CDR2 FQNEAQ (reference sequence). J lost 6 bases, V lost 5 bases, and 7 bases had no gene match. The CDR3: CASSPRDREDGYTF. CDR3 coding DNA: TGTGCCAGCAGCCCGCGGGACAGGGAGGATGGCTACACCTTC.

This clonotype was seen once. The DNA for the CDR3 is TGTGCCAGCAGTCTCCGGACTAGCGAGTACAATGAGCAGTTCTTC. The encoded protein is CASSLRTSEYNEQFF. V usage is TRBV12-3 or TRBV12-4 and J usage is TRBJ2-1, with 9 bases fitting TRBD2. The ends lost 5 bases at V and 4 bases at J; junction bases unmatched: 6. The CDR3 extends over 15 amino acids.

This rearrangement joins TRBV12-3 or TRBV12-4 to TRBJ1-4, with D unresolved. This CDR3 region has 14 residues. V was cut by 5 bases and J by 0 bases, with 7 bases left in between. The CDR3 nucleotides read TGTGCCAGCAGTAGACCCCCAACTAATGAAAAACTGTTTTTT. Its protein product is CASSRPPTNEKLFF.

V gene TRBV15 combines with J gene TRBJ2-2, with 8 bases aligning to TRBD2. The CDR3 covers 16 residues. Germline V CDR1 and CDR2: LNHNV, YYDKDF (reference sequence). J was trimmed by 3 bases and V by 0 bases; bases with no gene match: 3. The DNA for the CDR3 is TGTGCCACCAGCAGAGATGGGGGACTAGACACCGGGGAGCTGTTTTTT. Its translation is CATSRDGGLDTGELFF.

The chain joins TRBV3-1 to TRBJ1-5; perhaps TRBD1 as D (6 bases). The CDR3 contains 15 residues. Germline lookup yields CDR1 LGHDT and CDR2 YNNKEL (reference sequence). V lost 6 bases and J 6 bases, leaving 18 bases between the germline ends. The CDR3 region has the DNA TGTGCCAGCAGTACAGGGATGGGCAAAGTTCAGCCCCAGCATTTT. The encoded protein is CASSTGMGKVQPQHF.

This chain uses TRBV4-3 with TRBJ1-1, with TRBD1 as a possible D gene (5 bases). Germline V gene sequence: CDR1 LGHNA, CDR2 YSLEER. V shed 0 bases and J shed 0 bases, with 11 bases lying between them. The CDR3 contains 16 residues. This CDR3 reads CASSQDLRQMNTEAFF. DNA for the CDR3: TGCGCCAGCAGCCAAGACCTGCGACAGATGAACACTGAAGCTTTCTTT.

The chain has TRBV9 and TRBJ2-5; no definite D call. V lost 0 bases and J 5 bases, leaving 11 bases between the germline ends. This CDR3 region has 14 residues. The germline CDR1 and CDR2 sequences are SGDLS and YYNGEE. CDR3 residues: CASSVVPDVETQYF. In nucleotides, the CDR3 is TGTGCCAGCAGCGTAGTTCCGGACGTTGAGACCCAGTACTTC. The whole variable domain, remainder taken from reference TRBV9 and TRBJ2-5, is DSGVTQTPKHLITATGQRVTLRCSPRSGDLSVYWYQQSLDQGLQFLIQYYNGEERAKGNILERFSAQQFPDLHSELNLSSLELGDSALYFCASSVVPDVETQYFGPGTRLLVL.

This clonotype was counted between two and nine times. This rearrangement joins TRBV27 to TRBJ2-3; D could derive from TRBD1 or TRBD2 (6 bases each). The germline V and J ends were trimmed by 6 bases and 0 bases, with 19 bases remaining between them. This CDR3 has 17 residues. CDR1 MNHEY and CDR2 SMNVEV come from the germline V gene (reference sequence). CDR3 sequence: CASSPLGGRISTDTQYF. CDR3 DNA sequence: TGTGCCAGCAGCCCCCTTGGGGGGCGGATAAGCACAGATACGCAGTATTTT.

The chain recombines TRBV6-4 with TRBJ1-1; 9 positions match TRBD1. Germline-derived CDR1 and CDR2 are MRHNA and SNTAGT. V lost 3 bases and J lost 1; bases outside the gene matches: 9. The CDR3 sequence is 17 residues long. The CDR3 DNA reads as TGTGCCAGCAGTGATTGGGACAGGGCATCTGGGAACACTGAAGCTTTCTTT. Translation: CASSDWDRASGNTEAFF.

The CDR3 nucleotides are TGTGCCAGCAGCTTAACAGGGGTGGATACGCAGTATTTT. Translation: CASSLTGVDTQYF. The gene calls are TRBV7-9 and TRBJ2-3; TRBD1 agrees at 7 bases. Trimming removed 2 bases from V and 6 bases from J; junction bases left unmatched: 2. Germline assignment: CDR1 SEHNR and CDR2 FQNEAQ (reference sequence). The CDR3 is made up of 13 amino acids.

The rearrangement joins TRBV12-3 or TRBV12-4 to TRBJ2-7, with 14 bases fitting TRBD2. Trimming removed 7 bases from V and 7 bases from J; junction bases left unmatched: 9. The CDR3 runs to 15 residues. DNA of the CDR3: TGTGCCAGCAATGCGGGGACTAGCGGGAGCAATGAGCAGTACTTC. The encoded protein is CASNAGTSGSNEQYF.

This chain joins TRBV12-3 or TRBV12-4 and TRBJ1-1, with 9 bases fitting TRBD1. The CDR3 extends over 13 amino acids. Germline trimming cut 8 bases from V and 5 bases from J; bases unmatched to any gene: 6. The DNA for the CDR3 is TGTGCCAGCTTCCGGGACAGGGTGACTGAAGCTTTCTTT. Its translation is CASFRDRVTEAFF.

The V call is TRBV10-3, the J call TRBJ1-2; D is uncertain. V lost 3 bases to trimming and J lost 8 bases, with 16 bases between them. The length of the CDR3 is 14 residues. The V gene's germline CDR1 is ENHRY and CDR2 SYGVKD. The CDR3 DNA follows: TGTGCCATCAGTGATTATGACCGCACGTGGGGCTACACCTTC. Protein: CAISDYDRTWGYTF.

In the case of this clonotype: Its ends do not fully match the called genes, so a read error is possible. The V and J genes are TRBV6-5 and TRBJ2-3, with 10 bases that match TRBD1. CDR1 MNHEY and CDR2 SVGAGI come from the germline V gene. This CDR3 comprises 15 residues. In DNA, the CDR3 is TGTGCCAGCAGTTCGCGGACAGGGGGTACAGATACGCGGTATTTT. Its translation: CASSSRTGGTDTRYF.

This clonotype was detected a few times. The chain couples TRBV7-2 to TRBJ2-3; 8 positions match TRBD2. The CDR3 length is 20 residues. Germline loops: CDR1 SGHTA, CDR2 FQGNSA. V shed 5 bases, J shed 2 bases, and the junction held 21 bases outside the gene matches. The CDR3 region is CASSPRVGGGFLGITDTQYF. CDR3 sequence (DNA): TGTGCCAGCAGCCCTCGGGTTGGCGGGGGGTTTTTAGGGATCACAGATACGCAGTATTTT.

This clonotype was seen more than once but under ten times. Here the CDR3 reads CASSPGGTSGSDEQFF. CDR3 coding DNA: TGTGCCAGCTCACCAGGGGGGACTAGCGGGAGCGATGAGCAGTTCTTC. This chain uses TRBV18 with TRBJ2-1; 14 positions match TRBD2. This CDR3 has 16 amino acids. Germline V gene data show CDR1 as KGHSH and CDR2 as LQKENI. The V and J ends lost 2 bases and 8 bases, in that order; junction bases with no gene match: 5.

The V gene is TRBV12-3 or TRBV12-4, the J gene TRBJ2-3; unclear D gene. CDR3 length: 14 residues. The germline V and J ends were trimmed by 0 bases and 9 bases, with 13 bases remaining between them. The CDR3 bases are TGTGCCAGCAGTTTAGCCCCTCTTAGGGAAACGCAGTATTTT. This translates into CASSLAPLRETQYF.

V usage is TRBV27 and J usage is TRBJ2-1; D is undetermined. V was clipped by 3 bases and J by 6 bases, with 15 bases between them. CDR3 length: 15 residues. CDR1 is MNHEY and CDR2 is SMNVEV in the germline V gene (reference sequence). The CDR3 region is CASSFNLAPPNEQFF. DNA of the CDR3: TGTGCCAGCAGTTTCAATTTGGCTCCCCCCAATGAGCAGTTCTTC.

This clonotype was counted a few times. The chain is built from TRBV20-1 and TRBJ1-1, with TRBD1 as a possible D gene (5 bases). V lost 8 bases and J 5 bases, leaving 21 bases between the germline ends. The CDR3 runs 14 residues. The V gene's germline CDR1 is DFQATT and CDR2 SNEGSKA (reference sequence). The CDR3: CSNRDPGGSTEAFF. The CDR3 coding sequence is TGCAGTAACCGGGACCCCGGAGGAAGTACTGAAGCTTTCTTT.

This clonotype was observed a few times. An end of the junction differs from the germline gene, which may be a read error. The gene calls are TRBV5-6 and TRBJ2-7; D might be TRBD2 (6 bases). This CDR3 contains 16 residues. From germline, CDR1 is SGHDT and CDR2 YYEEEE. DNA of the CDR3: TGTACCAGCAGCACCGTCACCTCTGGGAGGAGTCGGGAGCAGTACTTC. Translating it yields CTSSTVTSGRSREQYF.

This rearrangement joins TRBV7-2 to TRBJ1-5, with D unresolved. This CDR3 has 15 residues. Germline CDR1 SGHTA, CDR2 FQGNSA. Trimming removed 1 base from V and 0 bases from J, with 7 bases in between. The CDR3 sequence: CASSLEAYSNQPQHF. CDR3 nucleotide sequence: TGTGCCAGCAGCTTAGAAGCATATAGCAATCAGCCCCAGCATTTT. Full variable domain (rest looked up from reference TRBV7-2 and TRBJ1-5): GAGVSQSPSNKVTEKGKDVELRCDPISGHTALYWYRQSLGQGLEFLIYFQGNSAPDKSGLPSDRFSAERTGGSVSTLTIQRTQQEDSAVYLCASSLEAYSNQPQHFGDGTRLSIL.

The table lists this clonotype with a few counts. This rearrangement joins TRBV7-3 to TRBJ2-5; TRBD1 might be the D (5 bases). This CDR3 has 13 residues. Germline CDR1 is SGHTA and CDR2 is FQGTGA. V shed 3 bases and J shed 3 bases, with 8 bases lying between them. The CDR3 spells CASSFGHKETQYF. CDR3 in DNA: TGTGCCAGCAGCTTCGGACATAAAGAGACCCAGTACTTC.

In this sample, this clonotype turned up many times. The rearrangement joins TRBV13 to TRBJ2-5; the D is unclear. V was trimmed by 2 bases and J by 4 bases, leaving 5 bases between them. Germline V lookup: CDR1 PRHDT, CDR2 FYEKMQ (reference sequence). The CDR3 has 12 amino acids. In nucleotides, the CDR3 is TGTGCCAGCAGCTTAACGGCAGAGACCCAGTACTTC. Encoded protein: CASSLTAETQYF.

This clonotype occurred a few times. The V gene is TRBV20-1, the J gene TRBJ1-2, with D uncertain. The CDR3 spans 12 residues. Per the germline V gene, CDR1 is DFQATT and CDR2 is SNEGSKA (reference sequence). The V end was cut by 0 bases, the J end by 4 bases, with 6 bases between. The CDR3 loop reads CSARDPFYGYTF. CDR3 in DNA: TGCAGTGCTAGAGACCCATTCTATGGCTACACCTTC.

This clonotype was observed a handful of times. The chain joins TRBV12-3 or TRBV12-4 to TRBJ1-4; D not resolved. This CDR3 contains 14 residues. Between the trimmed V and J ends, which lost 5 bases and 6 bases, there was a span of 13 bases. The CDR3 DNA reads as TGTGCCAGCAGTGCGGCCTTGGGGTATGAAAAACTGTTTTTT. Its protein product is CASSAALGYEKLFF.

The rearrangement joins TRBV24-1 to TRBJ2-1; D perhaps matches TRBD1 (5 bases). Trimming removed 2 bases from V and 9 bases from J, with 16 bases in between. CDR3 length equals 15 residues. Germline values: CDR1 KGHDR, CDR2 SFDVKD. CDR3 in DNA: TGTGCCACCAGTGATTCCCGGACAATCCACCGTGAGCAGTTCTTC. It is translated as CATSDSRTIHREQFF.

This clonotype was seen only a few times. The chain recombines TRBV29-1 with TRBJ2-7; TRBD2 aligns across 7 bases. The trim removed 6 bases at V and 7 bases at J, leaving 12 bases unmatched. The CDR3 totals 13 residues. Germline CDR1 is SQVTM and CDR2 is ANQGSEA. DNA of the CDR3: TGCAGCGTAGCGGGACTCAACCTACTAGAGCAGTACTTC. This encodes CSVAGLNLLEQYF.

A word on this clonotype: Since a much larger clone is just one base distant, this may be a read error. The rearrangement links TRBV5-1 to TRBJ2-1, with a possible D match to TRBD1 (5 bases). The length of the CDR3 is 14 residues. Germline V gene data show CDR1 as SGHRS and CDR2 as YFSETQ. The chain's CDR3 is CASGLSGDPGRQFF. The CDR3 DNA is TGCGCCAGCGGCTTGTCTGGTGACCCAGGGCGGCAGTTCTTC.